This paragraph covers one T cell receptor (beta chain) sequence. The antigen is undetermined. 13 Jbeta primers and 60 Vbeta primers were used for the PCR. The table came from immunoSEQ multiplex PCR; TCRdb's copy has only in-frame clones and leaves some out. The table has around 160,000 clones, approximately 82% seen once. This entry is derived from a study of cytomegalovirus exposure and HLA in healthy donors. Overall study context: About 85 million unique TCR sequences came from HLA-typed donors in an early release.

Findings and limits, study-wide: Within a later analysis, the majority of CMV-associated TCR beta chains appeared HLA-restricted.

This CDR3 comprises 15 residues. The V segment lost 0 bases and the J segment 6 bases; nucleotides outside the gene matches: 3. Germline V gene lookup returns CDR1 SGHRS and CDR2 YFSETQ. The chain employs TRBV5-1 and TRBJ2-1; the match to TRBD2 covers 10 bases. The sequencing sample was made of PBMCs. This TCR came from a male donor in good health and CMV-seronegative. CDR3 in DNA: TGCGCCAGCAGCTTGGAAGCGGGGGGGCTCAATGAGCAGTTCTTC. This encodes CASSLEAGGLNEQFF.